The 22 T cell receptor beta chains listed next were all sequenced from one sample in a study of shared clonotypes between healthy human individuals. Sequencing used immunoSEQ multiplex PCR; TCRdb keeps in-frame clones, though not all of them. The repertoire holds roughly 2.5 million clones, approximately 90% seen once, with around 0.14% in the top ten. Sequenced input: naive CD4+ T cells sorted from blood. The subset was: CD45RA+ positively selected. These receptors originate from a young man in good health.

V gene TRBV6-6 combines with J gene TRBJ1-2; TRBD1 matches at 9 bases. The CDR3 has 14 residues. The junction had 8 bases not matched to a gene; V was cut back by 6 bases and J by 6 bases. Germline CDR1 MNHNY, CDR2 SVGAGI (reference sequence). The CDR3 region is CASRPTGGEDGYTF. CDR3 coding DNA: TGTGCCAGCAGACCCACAGGGGGCGAAGATGGCTACACCTTC.

This rearrangement joins TRBV6-5 to TRBJ1-6, with a possible D match to TRBD1 (6 bases). The V end lost 6 bases, the J end lost 6 bases, and 15 bases lay between the germline ends. The germline V gene has CDR1 MNHEY and CDR2 SVGAGI. CDR3 size: 15 residues. CDR3 nucleotide sequence: TGTGCCAGCAGAGGCCCGGGACACGCTAATTCACCCCTCCACTTT. Encoded protein: CASRGPGHANSPLHF.

The CDR3 region is CASSFSSGADQPQHF. The DNA for the CDR3 is TGTGCCAGCAGCTTTTCTTCCGGGGCTGATCAGCCCCAGCATTTT. The genes are TRBV7-2 and TRBJ1-5, with D tentatively TRBD1 (5 bases). V lost 3 bases and J lost 5, with 14 bases in between. Germline CDR1 SGHTA, CDR2 FQGNSA. CDR3 length equals 15 residues.

The chain couples TRBV10-3 to TRBJ1-1; D unresolved. The CDR3 has 13 amino acids. Germline-derived CDR1 and CDR2 are ENHRY and SYGVKD. V was cut by 2 bases and J by 0 bases, with 4 bases left in between. CDR3 loop: CAISEPMNTEAFF. The CDR3 DNA sequence: TGTGCCATCAGTGAGCCGATGAACACTGAAGCTTTCTTT.

The CDR3 nucleotides are TGTGCCAGCAGCTTAAGGTCGGGACAGGGAAAGGGACACACTGAAGCTTTCTTT. It specifies CASSLRSGQGKGHTEAFF. V gene TRBV5-5 combines with J gene TRBJ1-1, with 9 bases that match TRBD1. V shed 2 bases, J shed 3 bases, and the junction held 14 bases outside the gene matches. This CDR3 spans 18 amino acids. Looked up from germline, CDR1 is SGHKS and CDR2 is YYEKEE (reference sequence).

This clone showed up just once. A much more abundant neighbour one base away suggests this may be a read error. Other DNA sequences from this sample encode an identical CDR3 as well. The chain joins TRBV18 to TRBJ2-3; D is uncertain. The CDR3 has 12 amino acids. V was shortened by 3 bases and J by 1 base, with 2 bases between the two germline ends. The germline CDR1 and CDR2 sequences are KGHSH and LQKENI. CDR3 residues: CASSPRTDTQYF. CDR3 coding DNA: TGTGCCAGCTCACCTCGCACAGATACGCAGTATTTT.

The chain is built from TRBV27 and TRBJ1-5; perhaps TRBD1 as D (5 bases). The germline V gene encodes CDR1 MNHEY and CDR2 SMNVEV (reference sequence). The germline V and J ends were trimmed by 6 bases and 3 bases, with 24 bases remaining between them. The CDR3 has 18 residues. The CDR3 reads CASSRYNGGIELNQPQHF. Here the CDR3 DNA reads TGTGCCAGCAGCCGGTACAACGGGGGGATAGAACTCAATCAGCCCCAGCATTTT.

This chain connects TRBV15 to TRBJ2-7, with 9 bases fitting TRBD1. Germline V CDR1 and CDR2: LNHNV, YYDKDF (reference sequence). This CDR3 is built from 14 residues. V was pared by 3 bases and J by 4 bases, with 4 bases of the junction left unmatched. For the CDR3, the DNA is TGTGCCACCAGCAGGGACAGGGGCCTTTACGAGCAGTACTTC. Amino acid sequence: CATSRDRGLYEQYF. Combining the CDR3 with reference TRBV15 and TRBJ2-7 gives the whole variable domain DAMVIQNPRYQVTQFGKPVTLSCSQTLNHNVMYWYQQKSSQAPKLLFHYYDKDFNNEADTPDNFQSRRPNTSFCFLDIRSPGLGDTAMYLCATSRDRGLYEQYFGPGTRLTVT.

This chain joins TRBV6-5 and TRBJ2-3, with no clear D. CDR3 size: 15 residues. Trimming cost V 1 base and J 1 base, with 9 bases left between them. In germline, CDR1 is MNHEY, CDR2 SVGAGI. The CDR3 spells CASSYWNLGTDTQYF. In nucleotides, the CDR3 is TGTGCCAGCAGTTACTGGAATCTGGGCACAGATACGCAGTATTTT.

The V call is TRBV7-2, the J call TRBJ1-2, with a possible D match to TRBD1 (6 bases). CDR3 length: 16 residues. CDR1 is SGHTA, CDR2 FQGNSA, per germline. The ends were cut back, 1 base at V and 2 bases at J, with 14 bases in the middle. CDR3 amino acids: CASSLVGRGGNYGYTF. In DNA, the CDR3 is TGTGCCAGCAGCTTAGTCGGCAGGGGCGGAAACTATGGCTACACCTTC.

In this sample, this clone turned up once. At one of its ends the junction is not consistent with the germline gene, which may arise from a read error. The chain combines TRBV30 with TRBJ2-7; a possible D gene is TRBD1 (6 bases). The CDR3 has 16 residues. Looked up from germline, CDR1 is GTSNPN and CDR2 is SVGIG (reference sequence). CDR3 DNA sequence: TGTGCCTGGAGCCCCCCCGGGACAACTGAAGGTAAAGAGCCGTACTTC. Its translation is CAWSPPGTTEGKEPYF.

This chain uses TRBV19 with TRBJ2-1; 12 bases agree with TRBD2. V dropped 10 bases and J dropped 0; count of bases not matched to a gene: 4. Germline CDR1 LNHDA, CDR2 SQIVND (reference sequence). The CDR3 has 15 amino acids. CDR3 coding DNA: TGTGCCACTGGACTAGCGGGGAGCTCCTACAATGAGCAGTTCTTC. It encodes CATGLAGSSYNEQFF.

V gene TRBV5-1 combines with J gene TRBJ2-7; unclear D gene. From germline, CDR1 is SGHRS and CDR2 YFSETQ. The CDR3 has 14 residues. V was clipped by 7 bases and J by 7 bases, with 21 bases between them. For the CDR3, the DNA is TGCGCCAGCGCCCGTCTAACCTCGGCGTTGGAGCAGTACTTC. As protein: CASARLTSALEQYF.

This clone was seen once. The chain has TRBV27 and TRBJ2-7; D uncertain. The CDR3 totals 12 residues. Germline CDR1 and CDR2: MNHEY and SMNVEV (reference sequence). The ends were cut back, 6 bases at V and 5 bases at J, with 11 bases in the middle. As DNA, the CDR3 is TGTGCCAGCAGCCGACGCGACAACGAGCAGTACTTC. Encoded protein: CASSRRDNEQYF.

The chain has TRBV18 and TRBJ1-5, with D possibly being TRBD1 (6 bases). Germline loops: CDR1 KGHSH, CDR2 LQKENI. The CDR3 is 17 amino acids. With 0 bases removed from V and 4 bases from J, the gap between germline ends came to 16 bases. The CDR3 DNA reads TGTGCCAGCTCACCACCGGGACAACACTTAGGGAATCAGCCCCAGCATTTT. Protein sequence: CASSPPGQHLGNQPQHF.

Remarks on this clone: This sample includes further DNA sequences coding for the same CDR3. The chain carries TRBV9 and TRBJ1-5; D unclear. With 0 bases removed from V and 3 bases from J, the gap between germline ends came to 7 bases. Germline values: CDR1 SGDLS, CDR2 YYNGEE. The CDR3 consists of 14 residues. CDR3 sequence: CASSVGAVNQPQHF. CDR3 DNA sequence: TGTGCCAGCAGCGTAGGGGCAGTCAATCAGCCCCAGCATTTT.

The chain uses TRBV19 and TRBJ1-1; TRBD1 agrees at 7 bases. Looked up from germline, CDR1 is LNHDA and CDR2 is SQIVND (reference sequence). CDR3 size: 14 residues. Trimming removed 5 bases from V and 1 base from J; junction bases left unmatched: 4. In DNA, the CDR3 is TGTGCCAGTAGTGCCGGGACAGCGAACACTGAAGCTTTCTTT. This translates into CASSAGTANTEAFF.

CDR3 loop: CASSPLGGLGTGELFF. The CDR3 region has the DNA TGTGCCAGCAGCCCCCTAGGGGGATTAGGCACCGGGGAGCTGTTTTTT. V usage is TRBV7-9 and J usage is TRBJ2-2, with D possibly TRBD1 on 6 matching bases. With 5 bases removed from V and 4 bases from J, the gap between germline ends came to 17 bases. The CDR3 has 16 residues. The V gene's germline CDR1 is SEHNR and CDR2 FQNEAQ (reference sequence).

Comments on this clone: The sample contains more than one DNA sequence encoding this CDR3. The V call is TRBV18, the J call TRBJ1-5, with a tentative D call TRBD1 (5 bases). The V gene lost 2 bases and the J gene lost 2 bases, with 7 bases spanning the gap. Germline V gives CDR1 KGHSH, CDR2 LQKENI. The CDR3 spans 14 residues. This CDR3 reads CASSPSGGNQPQHF. In DNA, the CDR3 is TGTGCCAGCTCACCATCGGGGGGCAATCAGCCCCAGCATTTT.

The V call is TRBV29-1, the J call TRBJ2-3; D not certain. Trimming stripped 5 bases from V and 6 bases from J, with 6 bases between. The CDR3 sequence is 10 residues long. Germline CDR1 is SQVTM and CDR2 is ANQGSEA. The CDR3 loop is CSVFLDTQYF. The CDR3 coding sequence is TGCAGCGTTTTCTTGGATACGCAGTATTTT.

The chain carries TRBV10-3 and TRBJ2-2; D is undetermined. The V gene lost 1 base and the J gene lost 6 bases, with 6 bases spanning the gap. Germline-derived CDR1 and CDR2 are ENHRY and SYGVKD. This CDR3 has 13 amino acids. DNA of the CDR3: TGTGCCATCAGTGAGTTGCCATCCGGGGAGCTGTTTTTT. Its translation is CAISELPSGELFF.

The V call is TRBV5-4, the J call TRBJ2-7, with 11 bases matching TRBD1. Trimming at V came to 3 bases and at J to 3 bases, leaving 2 bases not matched to a gene. CDR1 and CDR2 (germline): SGHNT, YYREEE (reference sequence). The CDR3 consists of 14 residues. The CDR3 loop is CASSSGQGDYEQYF. The CDR3 bases are TGTGCCAGCAGCTCGGGACAGGGGGACTACGAGCAGTACTTC.